This T cell receptor beta chain came from a study of blood T cell repertoires in COVID-19. Overall study context: Whether acute or convalescent, the COVID-19 samples came from the United States, Italy and Spain.

All enrollees were about 18 to 100 years old and from roughly 22 US areas. Assignment of participants to cohorts was predicated upon participant-reported clinical history. The method was immunoSEQ multiplex PCR; TCRdb's version includes in-frame clones alone and lacks a portion of them. The table lists about 480,000 clones, around nine tenths of them singletons. The CDR3 has 18 amino acids. The germline V gene has CDR1 SGHTA and CDR2 FQGNSA. J was trimmed by 0 bases and V by 5 bases; bases with no gene match: 12. Sequenced material: PBMCs or T cells enriched from blood (not recorded which). The V and J genes are TRBV7-2 and TRBJ2-1; the match to TRBD2 covers 8 bases. This clonotype originated in a woman between 35 and 50 years old who had recovered from COVID-19. CDR3: CASSNVLAGQRSYNEQFF. CDR3 sequence (DNA): TGTGCCAGCAGCAACGTGCTAGCGGGCCAACGCTCCTACAATGAGCAGTTCTTC. Complete variable domain (other parts from reference TRBV7-2 and TRBJ2-1): GAGVSQSPSNKVTEKGKDVELRCDPISGHTALYWYRQSLGQGLEFLIYFQGNSAPDKSGLPSDRFSAERTGGSVSTLTIQRTQQEDSAVYLCASSNVLAGQRSYNEQFFGPGTRLTVL.